The source of this TCR beta chain is a study of cytomegalovirus exposure and HLA in healthy donors. Whole-study results and caveats: Confirmation was obtained in vitro that a few CMV-associated chains are specific for CMV antigens.

Vbeta (60) and Jbeta (13) primers were used in the PCR. The repertoire was sequenced with immunoSEQ multiplex PCR; TCRdb's copy has only in-frame clones and lacks some. Its listing shows more than 75,000 clones. The CDR3 spans 13 residues. Trimming took off 4 bases at V and 5 bases at J, with 9 bases between the two ends. CDR1 is SGHDT and CDR2 is YYEEEE in the germline V gene. Details on this clone: The target antigen is unknown.

The origin of this receptor is a man aged 45-60 years in good health and CMV-seropositive. This chain connects TRBV5-6 to TRBJ1-4, with D perhaps matching TRBD1 (6 bases). What was sequenced was PBMCs. The CDR3, as DNA: TGTGCCAGCAGCACCGACAGGAATGAAAAACTGTTTTTT. Its protein product is CASSTDRNEKLFF.